The 13 T cell receptor beta chains below all came from one sample that was sequenced in a study of blood T cell repertoires in COVID-19. The protocol was immunoSEQ multiplex PCR, while the TCRdb copy is restricted to in-frame clones and leaves out a portion. The sample contains fewer than 55,000 clones, 65% to 85% of which appear only once. What was sequenced was peripheral blood. These TCRs come from a man aged 50 to 59 with acute or convalescent COVID-19.

The chain joins TRBV10-3 to TRBJ1-2, with D maybe TRBD1 (5 bases). The germline V gene encodes CDR1 ENHRY and CDR2 SYGVKD. The V end was cut by 4 bases, the J end by 3 bases, with 18 bases between. This CDR3 spans 16 amino acids. The CDR3 DNA is TGTGCCATCAGTGGAGACACAGGAGTAGGGGACTATGGCTACACCTTC. Translating it yields CAISGDTGVGDYGYTF.

This clone appeared once. The chain has TRBV4-3 and TRBJ2-5, with 13 bases fitting TRBD2. Germline V gene sequence: CDR1 LGHNA, CDR2 YSLEER. This CDR3 region has 17 residues. The V gene end was trimmed by 5 bases and the J gene end by 4 bases; junction bases not matched to a gene: 10. The CDR3 nucleotides are TGCGCCAGCAGCACAGGACTAGCGGGAGAGATTGGAGAGACCCAGTACTTC. It specifies CASSTGLAGEIGETQYF.

The rearrangement links TRBV11-3 to TRBJ2-2; 10 nucleotides agree with TRBD1. Unmatched junction bases numbered 5, after V lost 5 bases and J lost 5 bases. Germline V gene lookup returns CDR1 SGHNT and CDR2 YENEEA. The CDR3 has 15 amino acids. CDR3 nucleotides: TGTGCCAGCAGCCGAGGGACAGGGGAAACCGGGGAGCTGTTTTTT. Amino acids: CASSRGTGETGELFF.

The chain links TRBV18 to TRBJ2-3; the D is unclear. The CDR3 covers 13 residues. Trimming stripped 2 bases from V and 4 bases from J, with 7 bases between. Germline V gene sequence: CDR1 KGHSH, CDR2 LQKENI. CDR3 nucleotide sequence: TGTGCCAGCTCACCAGGCTCCCCAGATACGCAGTATTTT. Amino acids: CASSPGSPDTQYF.

The genes are TRBV7-6 and TRBJ1-4, with 8 bases that match TRBD1. The J segment lost 0 bases and the V segment lost 5 bases, leaving 5 bases of the junction unmatched. The CDR3 covers 16 residues. CDR1 is SGHVS and CDR2 is FNYEAQ in the germline V gene. The CDR3 DNA is TGTGCCAGCAGCCAGGACAGGGTGCCAACTAATGAAAAACTGTTTTTT. This gives the protein CASSQDRVPTNEKLFF.

The V gene is TRBV6-6, the J gene TRBJ2-4, with 9 nucleotides matching TRBD1. With V trimmed by 5 bases and J by 7 bases, 9 bases remained unmatched. The CDR3 consists of 15 residues. The germline CDR1 and CDR2 sequences are MNHNY and SVGAGI (reference sequence). CDR3 nucleotides: TGTGCCAGCAGTCACCCGTCAACAGGGGGCAACATTCAGTACTTC. It is translated as CASSHPSTGGNIQYF.

CDR3 amino acids: CSVGEGDYNEQFF. The CDR3 nucleotides read TGCAGCGTTGGGGAGGGAGACTACAATGAGCAGTTCTTC. The genes are TRBV29-1 and TRBJ2-1; 7 nucleotides line up with TRBD2. Germline CDR1 and CDR2: SQVTM and ANQGSEA. CDR3 length: 13 amino acids. The J segment lost 3 bases and the V segment lost 4 bases, leaving 3 bases of the junction unmatched.

This clone came up once. This rearrangement joins TRBV5-1 to TRBJ2-3; D remains unclear. The CDR3 sequence is 11 residues long. Looked up from germline, CDR1 is SGHRS and CDR2 is YFSETQ. V dropped 5 bases and J dropped 6 bases, with 7 bases sitting between them. CDR3 region: CASSSSDTQYF. CDR3 sequence (DNA): TGCGCCAGCAGTTCGTCGGATACGCAGTATTTT.

This clone was seen just once. J is TRBJ2-7 and V is TRBV11-2; 8 bases match TRBD2. J lost 1 base, V lost 5 bases, and 10 bases had no gene match. The CDR3 length is 16 residues. Looked up from germline, CDR1 is SGHAT and CDR2 is FQNNGV. Here the CDR3 reads CASSVERGSFSYEQYF. Here the CDR3 DNA reads TGTGCCAGCAGCGTTGAGCGGGGGAGTTTTTCCTACGAGCAGTACTTC.

This sequence joins TRBV25-1 and TRBJ2-1, with 7 bases aligning to TRBD1. This CDR3 comprises 16 residues. V shed 3 bases and J 6 bases; nucleotides not matched to a gene: 11. Looked up from germline, CDR1 is MGHDK and CDR2 is SYGVNS. The CDR3 DNA sequence: TGTGCCAGCAGTGACGACGAGACAGGGCCGCTCAATGAGCAGTTCTTC. Encoded protein: CASSDDETGPLNEQFF.

CDR3 amino acids: CASSPAVFGGNQPQHF. CDR3 in DNA: TGTGCCAGCAGTCCGGCAGTTTTTGGAGGCAATCAGCCCCAGCATTTT. This sequence joins TRBV7-9 and TRBJ1-5; D remains ambiguous. The CDR3 consists of 16 residues. Germline V lookup: CDR1 SEHNR, CDR2 FQNEAQ (reference sequence). V lost 6 bases and J lost 2, with 17 bases in between.

The gene calls are TRBV15 and TRBJ2-7; D uncertain. Trimming shortened V by 3 bases and J by 3 bases, and 9 bases separated the two germline ends. CDR1 is LNHNV, CDR2 YYDKDF, per germline (reference sequence). The CDR3 covers 13 residues. CDR3 in amino acids: CATSRKTDYEQYF. The CDR3 nucleotides are TGTGCCACCAGCAGGAAAACTGACTACGAGCAGTACTTC.

This chain joins TRBV27 and TRBJ2-2; possible D gene TRBD1, 5 bases. Germline V gives CDR1 MNHEY, CDR2 SMNVEV (reference sequence). This CDR3 has 14 amino acids. The V gene lost 3 bases and the J gene lost 6 bases, with 11 bases spanning the gap. The CDR3: CASSFSRVAGELFF. In nucleotides, the CDR3 is TGTGCCAGCAGTTTCTCCAGGGTTGCCGGGGAGCTGTTTTTT.